This TCR beta chain is from a study of beta chain features in type 1 diabetes. Study observations and caveats: There was a moderate but significant shortening of TCRB CDR3s in all four CD4+ subsets of Type 1 diabetes patients. Diminished insertions and augmented deletions at VDJ junctions characterized type 1 diabetes patients.

Cell sorting via CD45RO/CCR7/CD25/CD127/CD95/CD27 was performed to obtain CD4+ naive, central memory, regulatory and stem cell-like memory cells. Sequenced material consisted of expressed TCRB transcripts (all of the isolated RNA was reverse transcribed). Method: immunoSEQ multiplex PCR; TCRdb's copy keeps in-frame clones and lacks some. The sample carries under 300,000 clones, approximately 15% recorded once. This clone was picked up a small number of times. Its antigen remains unknown. The germline V and J ends were trimmed by 3 bases and 4 bases, with 9 bases remaining between them. The CDR3 totals 12 residues. CDR1 is SQVTM and CDR2 is ANQGSEA in the germline V gene.

The sequence came from a man aged 25 to 40 with type 1 diabetes. The chain combines TRBV29-1 with TRBJ2-5, with no clear D. The material sequenced was naive CD4+ T cells from blood. In DNA form, the CDR3 reads TGCAGCGTTGACGAGGAGTCAGAGACCCAGTACTTC. As protein: CSVDEESETQYF. The full variable domain, in which reference TRBV29-1 and TRBJ2-5 provide the parts outside the CDR3, is SAVISQKPSRDICQRGTSLTIQCQVDSQVTMMFWYRQQPGQSLTLIATANQGSEATYESGFVIDKFPISRPNLTFSTLTVSNMSPEDSSIYLCSVDEESETQYFGPGTRLLVL.